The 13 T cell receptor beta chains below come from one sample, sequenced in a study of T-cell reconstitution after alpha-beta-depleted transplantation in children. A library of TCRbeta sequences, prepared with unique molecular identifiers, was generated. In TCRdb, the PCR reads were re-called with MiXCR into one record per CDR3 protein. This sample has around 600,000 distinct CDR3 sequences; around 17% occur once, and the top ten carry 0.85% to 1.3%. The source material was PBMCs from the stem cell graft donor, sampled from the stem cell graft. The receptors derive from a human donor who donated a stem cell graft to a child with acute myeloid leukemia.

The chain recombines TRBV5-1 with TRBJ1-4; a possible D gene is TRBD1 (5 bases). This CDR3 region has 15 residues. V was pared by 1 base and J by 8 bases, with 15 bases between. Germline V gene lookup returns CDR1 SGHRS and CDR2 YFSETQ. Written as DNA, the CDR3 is TGCGCCAGCAGCTTGAGCGGTCAGGGCGACGAAAAACTGTTTTTT. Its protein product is CASSLSGQGDEKLFF. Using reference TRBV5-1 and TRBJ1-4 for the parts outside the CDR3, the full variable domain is KAGVTQTPRYLIKTRGQQVTLSCSPISGHRSVSWYQQTPGQGLQFLFEYFSETQRNKGNFPGRFSGRQFSNSRSEMNVSTLELGDSALYLCASSLSGQGDEKLFFGSGTQLSVL.

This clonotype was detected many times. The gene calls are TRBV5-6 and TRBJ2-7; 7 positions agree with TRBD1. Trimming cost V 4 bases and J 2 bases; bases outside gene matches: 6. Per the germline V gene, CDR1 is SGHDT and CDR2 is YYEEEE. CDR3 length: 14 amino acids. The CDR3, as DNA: TGTGCCAGCAGCAGAAGGGGACAGACCTACGAGCAGTACGTC. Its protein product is CASSRRGQTYEQYV.

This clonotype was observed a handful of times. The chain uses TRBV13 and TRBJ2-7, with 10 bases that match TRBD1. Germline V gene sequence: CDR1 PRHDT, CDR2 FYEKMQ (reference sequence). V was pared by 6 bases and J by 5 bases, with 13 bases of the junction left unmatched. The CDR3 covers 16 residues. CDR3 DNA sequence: TGTGCCAGCAGTTCCCAACCCGACAGGGGGCAACACGAGCAGTACTTC. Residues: CASSSQPDRGQHEQYF.

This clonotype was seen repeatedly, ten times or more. CDR3 bases: TGCAGTGCTCTGGGACGCAACTCCTACGAGCAGTACTTC. This gives the protein CSALGRNSYEQYF. V usage is TRBV20-1 and J usage is TRBJ2-7, with D tentatively TRBD1 or TRBD2 (5 bases each). CDR1 and CDR2 from the germline V gene are DFQATT and SNEGSKA (reference sequence). V lost 5 bases and J 0 bases, leaving 11 bases between the germline ends. The CDR3 spans 13 residues.

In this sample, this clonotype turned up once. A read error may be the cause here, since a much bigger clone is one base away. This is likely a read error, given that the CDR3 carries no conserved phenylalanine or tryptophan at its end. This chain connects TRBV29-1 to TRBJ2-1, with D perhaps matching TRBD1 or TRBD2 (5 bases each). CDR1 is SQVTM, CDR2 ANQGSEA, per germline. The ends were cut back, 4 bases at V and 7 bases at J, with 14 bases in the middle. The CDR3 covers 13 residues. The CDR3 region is CSVGLGWGNEQFS. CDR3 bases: TGCAGCGTTGGGCTGGGGTGGGGGAATGAGCAGTTCTCC.

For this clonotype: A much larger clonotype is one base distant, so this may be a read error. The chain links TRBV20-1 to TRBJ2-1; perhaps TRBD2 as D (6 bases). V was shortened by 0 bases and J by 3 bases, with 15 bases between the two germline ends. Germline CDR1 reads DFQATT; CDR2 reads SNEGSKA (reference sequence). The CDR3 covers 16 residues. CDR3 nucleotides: TGCAGTGCTAGAGATCTCACCGGGGGAAGCTACAATGAGCAGTTCTTC. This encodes CSARDLTGGSYNEQFF.

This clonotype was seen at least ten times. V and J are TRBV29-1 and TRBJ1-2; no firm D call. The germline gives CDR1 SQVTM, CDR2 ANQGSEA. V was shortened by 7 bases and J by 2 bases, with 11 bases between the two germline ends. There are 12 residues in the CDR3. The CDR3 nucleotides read TGCAGCGCTGGGGTGAGAAACTATGGCTACACCTTC. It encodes CSAGVRNYGYTF.

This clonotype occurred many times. This CDR3 is CASSFSGLAGETQYF. CDR3 nucleotide sequence: TGTGCCAGCAGCTTCTCCGGACTAGCGGGAGAGACCCAGTACTTC. The genes are TRBV7-2 and TRBJ2-5, with 11 bases fitting TRBD2. CDR3 length equals 15 residues. With V trimmed by 3 bases and J by 4 bases, 4 bases remained unmatched. Germline V gives CDR1 SGHTA, CDR2 FQGNSA.

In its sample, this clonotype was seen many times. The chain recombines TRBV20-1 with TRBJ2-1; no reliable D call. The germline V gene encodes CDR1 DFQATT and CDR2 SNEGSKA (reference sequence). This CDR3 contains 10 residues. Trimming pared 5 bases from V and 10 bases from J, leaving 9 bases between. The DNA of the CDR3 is TGCAGTGCTCAGAGGTTCGAGCAGTTCTTC. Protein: CSAQRFEQFF.

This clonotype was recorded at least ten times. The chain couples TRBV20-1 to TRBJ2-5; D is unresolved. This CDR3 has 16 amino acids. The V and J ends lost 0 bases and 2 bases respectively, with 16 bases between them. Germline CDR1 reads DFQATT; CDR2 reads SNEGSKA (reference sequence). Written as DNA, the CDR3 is TGCAGTGCTAGAGATCGTATCCTAATGGGGCAAGAGACCCAGTACTTC. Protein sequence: CSARDRILMGQETQYF.

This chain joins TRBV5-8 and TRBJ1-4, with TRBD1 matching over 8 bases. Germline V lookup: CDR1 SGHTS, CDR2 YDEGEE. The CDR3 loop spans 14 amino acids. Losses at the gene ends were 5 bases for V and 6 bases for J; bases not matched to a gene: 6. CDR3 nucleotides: TGTGCCAGCAGTTCGGACAGGGCAGATGAAAAACTGTTTTTT. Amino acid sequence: CASSSDRADEKLFF.

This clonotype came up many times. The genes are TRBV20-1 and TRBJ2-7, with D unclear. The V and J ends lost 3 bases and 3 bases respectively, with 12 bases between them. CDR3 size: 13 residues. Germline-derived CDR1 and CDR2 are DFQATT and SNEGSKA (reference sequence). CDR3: CSASRVKGYEQYV. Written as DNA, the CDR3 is TGCAGTGCTAGTAGAGTTAAGGGCTACGAGCAGTACGTC.

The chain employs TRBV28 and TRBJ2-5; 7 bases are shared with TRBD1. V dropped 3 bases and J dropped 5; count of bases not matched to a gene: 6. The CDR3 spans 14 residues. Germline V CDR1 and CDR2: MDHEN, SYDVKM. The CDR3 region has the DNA TGTGCCAGCAGTTTGAGGGGGCGGAGGGAGACCCAGTACTTC. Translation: CASSLRGRRETQYF.